This T cell receptor beta chain was observed in a study of OX40 agonist ivuxolimab in advanced cancers. Clones were sequenced by immunoSEQ multiplex PCR, and TCRdb holds only the in-frame ones, with some missing. This repertoire shows some 29,000 clones, more than 85% found once; its top ten account for about a fifth. Comment on this clone: Its antigen is currently unknown. Mismatch with germline at one junction end may stem from a read error.

The CDR3 has 15 residues. Germline CDR1 and CDR2: SSHAT and FNYEAQ (reference sequence). Study conclusions and caveats: CD4+ T cells averaged fewer expanded clones than CD8+ T cells.

The chain links TRBV7-7 to TRBJ2-5, with 11 bases that match TRBD2. This TCR was recovered from an adult with an advanced solid tumor such as melanoma, head and neck, liver or kidney cancer. This sample comprised CD4+ or CD8+ T cells sorted from blood, obtained in a trial of the OX40 agonist ivuxolimab. The CDR3 DNA follows: TGTGCTAGCAGCCCCTCTAGCGGGGGGCTTGGGACCCAGTACTTC. Its translation is CASSPSSGGLGTQYF.